This is a list of T cell receptor beta chains from one sample in a study of neoadjuvant anti-PD-1 for oral cavity cancer. The assay was immunoSEQ multiplex PCR, and TCRdb's table has in-frame clones only and misses some. The table has about 14,000 clones, about 63% seen once; the top ten hold 2% to 3%. Sequenced material: PBMCs, taken before nivolumab (anti-PD-1) treatment. The receptors here all came from a person aged 35-79 years with oral cavity squamous cell carcinoma. CDR3s include the opening cysteine and the closing phenylalanine or tryptophan. Fields, in order: D gene, V gene, J gene, CDR3 length, clone size, CDR3 DNA, CDR3 protein. D genes are given only for firm matches. Expanded clones get a size class; other rows say once, few or many, or leave the size out.

d_call: -; v_call: TRBV5-1; j_call: TRBJ1-5; cdr3_length: 13; clone_size: -; cdr3_nt: TGCGCCAGCAGCTTGGACAGGGCTCAGCCCCAGCATTTT; cdr3_aa: CASSLDRAQPQHF
d_call: TRBD1; v_call: TRBV2; j_call: TRBJ1-1; cdr3_length: 14; clone_size: -; cdr3_nt: TGTGCCAGCAATCTCCGGGACAGGGCGGCTGAAGCTTTCTTT; cdr3_aa: CASNLRDRAAEAFF
d_call: TRBD1; v_call: TRBV2; j_call: TRBJ1-3; cdr3_length: 17; clone_size: -; cdr3_nt: TGTGCCAGCAGAGAGGACAGGGGCCGGCCCTCTGGAAACACCATATATTTT; cdr3_aa: CASREDRGRPSGNTIYF
d_call: -; v_call: TRBV18; j_call: TRBJ1-1; cdr3_length: 14; clone_size: -; cdr3_nt: TGTGCCAGCTCACCCGACAGGTCAGTGGCTGAAGCTTTCTTT; cdr3_aa: CASSPDRSVAEAFF
d_call: -; v_call: TRBV18; j_call: TRBJ2-5; cdr3_length: 13; clone_size: once; cdr3_nt: TGTGCCAGCTCTACCCCGCTCGAAGAGACCCAGTACTTC; cdr3_aa: CASSTPLEETQYF
d_call: TRBD2; v_call: TRBV6-1; j_call: TRBJ2-5; cdr3_length: 15; clone_size: -; cdr3_nt: TGTGCCAGCAGTGTGAGACTAGCGTCGGAAGAGACCCAGTACTTC; cdr3_aa: CASSVRLASEETQYF
d_call: -; v_call: TRBV6-1; j_call: TRBJ2-6; cdr3_length: 13; clone_size: -; cdr3_nt: TGTGCCACAGACATCTCTGGGGCCAACGTCCTGACTTTC; cdr3_aa: CATDISGANVLTF
d_call: -; v_call: TRBV10-2; j_call: TRBJ2-2; cdr3_length: 16; clone_size: -; cdr3_nt: TGCGCCAGCAGTGTAACCGGGACAACCAACACCGGGGAGCTGTTTTTT; cdr3_aa: CASSVTGTTNTGELFF
d_call: TRBD1; v_call: TRBV10-3; j_call: TRBJ2-7; cdr3_length: 17; clone_size: -; cdr3_nt: TGTGCCATCAGTGAGTCGCACCCGACAGGGGGAAGGGACGAGCAGTACTTC; cdr3_aa: CAISESHPTGGRDEQYF
d_call: -; v_call: TRBV5-6; j_call: TRBJ2-1; cdr3_length: 15; clone_size: -; cdr3_nt: TGTGCCAGCAGCTTGCGAGGGAGACCCTACAATGAGCAGTTCTTC; cdr3_aa: CASSLRGRPYNEQFF
d_call: TRBD1; v_call: TRBV19; j_call: TRBJ2-5; cdr3_length: 18; clone_size: few; cdr3_nt: TGTGCCAGTAGTATGGGAGCCCTCCGACAGGGGGCAGGGGAGACCCAGTACTTC; cdr3_aa: CASSMGALRQGAGETQYF
d_call: TRBD2; v_call: TRBV11-2; j_call: TRBJ2-5; cdr3_length: 15; clone_size: -; cdr3_nt: TGTGCCAGCAGCCAGGGGCTAGCGGGACCAGAGACCCAGTACTTC; cdr3_aa: CASSQGLAGPETQYF
d_call: -; v_call: TRBV29-1; j_call: TRBJ1-2; cdr3_length: 13; clone_size: -; cdr3_nt: TGCAGCGTTGAACGCCCGGGGGGGTATGGCTACACCTTC; cdr3_aa: CSVERPGGYGYTF
d_call: -; v_call: TRBV6-5; j_call: TRBJ2-7; cdr3_length: 16; clone_size: -; cdr3_nt: TGTGCCAGCAGTTACCTCCGGTTGGGGGCAGGCTACGAGCAGTACTTC; cdr3_aa: CASSYLRLGAGYEQYF
d_call: -; v_call: TRBV19; j_call: TRBJ2-2; cdr3_length: 14; clone_size: -; cdr3_nt: TGTGCCAGTAAGAGGACCGCGAACACCGGGGAGCTGTTTTTT; cdr3_aa: CASKRTANTGELFF
d_call: TRBD1; v_call: TRBV15; j_call: TRBJ2-5; cdr3_length: 14; clone_size: -; cdr3_nt: TGTGCCACCAGCAGAGGTGGACAGGGGGAGACCCAGTACTTC; cdr3_aa: CATSRGGQGETQYF
d_call: TRBD1; v_call: TRBV7-9; j_call: TRBJ2-3; cdr3_length: 15; clone_size: -; cdr3_nt: TGTGCCAGCAGCCCCGGGACAGGGAGCACAGATACGCAGTATTTT; cdr3_aa: CASSPGTGSTDTQYF
d_call: -; v_call: TRBV19; j_call: TRBJ1-2; cdr3_length: 15; clone_size: -; cdr3_nt: TGTGCCAGTAGTATTCAGCAAGGGGCGAACTATGGCTACACCTTC; cdr3_aa: CASSIQQGANYGYTF
d_call: TRBD1; v_call: TRBV5-1; j_call: TRBJ2-1; cdr3_length: 15; clone_size: -; cdr3_nt: TGCGCCAGCAGCCTTCCGGGACAGGGGCACATTGAGCAGTTCTTC; cdr3_aa: CASSLPGQGHIEQFF
d_call: TRBD2; v_call: TRBV5-1; j_call: TRBJ2-2; cdr3_length: 15; clone_size: -; cdr3_nt: TGCGCCAGCAGCTTGAATCTAGCGGGAGCCGGGGAGCTGTTTTTT; cdr3_aa: CASSLNLAGAGELFF
d_call: -; v_call: TRBV19; j_call: TRBJ1-5; cdr3_length: 14; clone_size: few; cdr3_nt: TGTGCCAGTAGTATGGGAGGGGGAAGTCAGCCCCAGCATTTT; cdr3_aa: CASSMGGGSQPQHF
d_call: -; v_call: TRBV6-4; j_call: TRBJ1-1; cdr3_length: 13; clone_size: -; cdr3_nt: TGTGCCAGTGCACAGGCGTTTGACACTGAAGCTTTCTTT; cdr3_aa: CASAQAFDTEAFF
d_call: TRBD1; v_call: TRBV5-6; j_call: TRBJ1-5; cdr3_length: 15; clone_size: -; cdr3_nt: TGTGCCAGCAGCACGGGACAGGGAAACAATCAGCCCCAGCATTTT; cdr3_aa: CASSTGQGNNQPQHF
d_call: -; v_call: TRBV7-9; j_call: TRBJ2-7; cdr3_length: 12; clone_size: -; cdr3_nt: TGTGCCAGCACCAGGGAACCCTACGAGCAGTACTTC; cdr3_aa: CASTREPYEQYF